Included here is one T cell receptor beta chain sequence, with context. These data originate in a study of control samples from healthy donors and cancer patients. Measured with immunoSEQ multiplex PCR; TCRdb has only the in-frame clones, and not every one. Of 100,000 to 150,000 clones listed, about 88% were seen once; the top ten hold roughly 3.1%. Trimming shortened V by 5 bases and J by 6 bases, and 11 bases separated the two germline ends. Germline-derived CDR1 and CDR2 are MNHEY and SVGAGI. The CDR3 runs 13 residues. The sequence was obtained from a man over 45 in good health. The sequenced sample consisted of blood. The V gene is TRBV6-5, the J gene TRBJ2-1, with D tentatively TRBD1 (5 bases). The CDR3 is CASSRQPTNEQFF. The CDR3 DNA follows: TGTGCCAGCAGTCGACAGCCAACCAATGAGCAGTTCTTC.